The T cell receptor (beta chain) described here comes from a study of blood T cells in healthy people across ages. Study details: For every two T cells, template switching captured about one barcoded beta molecule.

There are a few counts of this clonotype. The germline V gene has CDR1 MRHNA and CDR2 SNTAGT. There are 13 residues in the CDR3. Combining a sample-barcoded 5' primer with a J-beta primer mix, a second PCR ran for roughly 6 to 12 cycles. Using its own MiXCR run on the 5' RACE reads, TCRdb lists one record per CDR3 protein. The sample records about 690,000 distinct CDR3 sequences, around 41% being singletons. This TCR was recovered from an older man in good health. The chain recombines TRBV6-4 with TRBJ2-5; 9 bases match TRBD2. The J call is doubtful: the DNA matches TRBJ2-7 better. Material: blood. CDR3 nucleotides: TGTGCCAGCATTAAAGTAGCGGGAGACGAGCAGTACTTC. Protein product: CASIKVAGDEQYF.